The present entry profiles one TCR beta chain with its context. Its antigen is unidentified. In the PCR, 60 Vbeta and 13 Jbeta primers were used. Here immunoSEQ multiplex PCR was the method, and the copy in TCRdb shows in-frame clones only, minus some. There are about 150,000 clones in the sample; about 80% occur only once, and about 4.9% lies in the top ten. The source of the sample is a study of cytomegalovirus exposure and HLA in healthy donors. The CDR3 has 15 amino acids. The V gene's germline CDR1 is MDHEN and CDR2 SYDVKM. J was trimmed by 6 bases and V by 5 bases; bases with no gene match: 8. Points from the study as a whole: Reportedly, a later analysis found an Asian-associated ancestry cluster had fewer N-insertions than the approximately 700-donor mean.

The chain has TRBV28 and TRBJ2-4; 9 bases agree with TRBD1. The sample consisted of PBMCs. This TCR derives from a man aged 18 to 30 in good health and CMV-seronegative. CDR3 nucleotide sequence: TGTGCCAGCAGTCCGGGGACAGGGAGGGCAAACATTCAGTACTTC. It codes for CASSPGTGRANIQYF.